The source of this T cell receptor (beta chain) is a study of CD8 T cells in ankylosing spondylitis. Study results and limitations: Disease-linked clones, CD8+, were relatively rare in peripheral blood. Disease-linked clones were reportedly significantly enriched in matched ankylosing spondylitis synovial fluid. A number of the motif variants had already been described in reactive arthritis synovial fluid and blood.

Molecular-barcoded quantitative 5'-RACE produced these TCR beta libraries. Using its own MiXCR run on the 5' RACE reads, TCRdb lists one record per CDR3 protein. The sample records 200,000 to 300,000 distinct CDR3 sequences, about 10% being singletons. The CDR3 is 11 amino acids. CDR1 is WSHSY and CDR2 is SAAADI in the germline V gene. V gave up 4 bases and J gave up 6 bases, with 7 bases separating them. This clonotype was counted only a few times. Its antigen is still unknown. The sequencing sample was made of blood, either unsorted or a sorted T cell fraction (not recorded which). The rearrangement uses TRBV10-2 and TRBJ2-7, with D unclear. This clonotype was sampled from a male donor with ankylosing spondylitis or in good health (not recorded which). CDR3 DNA: TGCGCCAGCAGTGTACTGAGCGAGCAGTACTTC. This sequence encodes CASSVLSEQYF.